These 2 T cell receptor beta chains originate from one sample sequenced in a study of blood T cell repertoires in COVID-19. The protocol was immunoSEQ multiplex PCR, while the TCRdb copy is restricted to in-frame clones and leaves out a portion. Of some 310,000 clones listed, nearly 90% are singletons. Sequenced: peripheral blood. The receptor set was obtained from a woman in her forties with COVID-19, enrolled during active disease.

This rearrangement joins TRBV18 to TRBJ2-3; 7 positions match TRBD2. The junction had 6 bases not matched to a gene; V was cut back by 0 bases and J by 6 bases. Germline V gene data show CDR1 as KGHSH and CDR2 as LQKENI. The CDR3 runs to 15 residues. CDR3 sequence: CASSPPSTGGDTQYF. The CDR3 DNA reads TGTGCCAGCTCACCACCGTCCACGGGGGGTGATACGCAGTATTTT. Full variable domain (missing parts from reference TRBV18 and TRBJ2-3): NAGVMQNPRHLVRRRGQEARLRCSPMKGHSHVYWYRQLPEEGLKFMVYLQKENIIDESGMPKERFSAEFPKEGPSILRIQQVVRGDSAAYFCASSPPSTGGDTQYFGPGTRLTVL.

V usage is TRBV2 and J usage is TRBJ2-1; 13 bases map to TRBD2. The germline CDR1 and CDR2 sequences are SNHLY and FYNNEI. The CDR3 runs to 18 residues. V lost 2 bases, J lost 8 bases, and 12 bases stayed unmatched. This CDR3 is CASSEMTSGGSLVDEQFF. CDR3 nucleotides: TGTGCCAGCAGTGAAATGACTAGCGGGGGGTCCCTAGTCGATGAGCAGTTCTTC.